Here is one T cell receptor (beta chain) with its context. This clone is regarded as medium-sized (0.01 to 0.1%). Which antigen it targets is not known. Base qualities are not at hand, and no much larger clone is one base apart. To sequence the TCRbeta CDR3 region, genomic DNA was isolated from the sorted cells. The immunoSEQ Assay was used for sequencing of TCRbeta CDR3 regions. In its TCRdb copy, this immuneACCESS table keeps in-frame sequences only and misses some clones. Where compared with another copy, unresolved V genes explain less than half of these, and the others have no known cause. A total of some 30,000 clones appear in this sample, 75% to 85% of them only once. The top ten clones comprise roughly 21% of the sample. These data come from a study of OX40 agonist ivuxolimab in advanced cancers. Concerning the study at large: Ivuxolimab was an agonistic, fully human IgG2 monoclonal antibody directed against OX40 (CD134), a costimulatory receptor. Intravenous ivuxolimab was administered to patients every 2 weeks at six dose levels: 0.01, 0.1, 0.3, 1.5, 3 and 10 mg/kg. Among the roughly 52 dose-escalation patients, some 20 had hepatocellular carcinoma, roughly 15 melanoma, 9 renal cell carcinoma and 9 head and neck cancer. A male proportion of 70% to 90% and a mean age of around 60 years, ranging from about 23 to 90, were recorded for the dose-escalation cohort. Prior anti-PD-1, anti-PD-L1 or anti-CTLA-4 therapy was permitted, and approximately 41% of dose-escalation patients had received checkpoint inhibitors. Partial responses occurred in three dose-escalation patients, of whom one had hepatocellular carcinoma and two had cutaneous melanoma. Peripheral TCRbeta sequencing aimed to test whether ivuxolimab altered TCR sequence diversity and caused clonal T-cell expansion. The paper reports the monotherapy dose-escalation portion (N ≈ 52 patients) of the phase I ivuxolimab trial. The investigation overall reported the following: At doses from 0.1 to 3.0 mg/kg, clonal expansion was seen in both CD4+ and CD8+ blood T cells between baseline and week 6. Antigen specificity was not determined for the clonally expanded peripheral T cells. After ivuxolimab, more expanded clones were found on average in CD8+ T cells than in CD4+ T cells. Low levels of normalized T-cell clonal expansion were also seen in some patients who did not respond. Partial responders in the 0.1-3.0 mg/kg groups had among the lowest normalized peripheral clonal expansion, especially among CD8+ T cells.

V is shortened by 1 base, J by 7 bases, and the region joining them spans 17 bases. There are 16 amino acids in the CDR3, from cysteine to phenylalanine inclusive. The CDR3 DNA has 48 bases and is translated from base 1. As encoded in the germline V gene, CDR1 is SGHAT while CDR2 is FQNNGV. The trial excluded patients who had a history of autoimmune disease or were on systemic immunosuppression. Peripheral blood for TCR sequencing was collected from all dose cohorts at baseline, on cycle 4 day 1, and on cycle 7 day 1. The samples were taken from a phase I, first-in-human, multicenter, open-label dose-escalation trial of ivuxolimab. Adults with locally advanced or metastatic melanoma, renal cell, hepatocellular, or head and neck squamous cell carcinoma were enrolled in the trial. Before TCR sequencing, CD4+ T cells and CD8+ T cells from peripheral blood were sorted into separate populations.

This TCR was sampled from an adult with an advanced solid tumor such as melanoma, head and neck, liver or kidney cancer. The chain employs TRBV11-2 and TRBJ2-1; the D gene is possibly TRBD1 or TRBD2, each agreeing over 6 bases. The source was CD4+ or CD8+ T cells sorted from blood, collected in a trial of the OX40 agonist ivuxolimab. The CDR3 here reads CASSLAGARYSNEQFF. DNA sequence: TGTGCCAGCAGCTTAGCGGGGGCCCGTTATTCGAATGAGCAGTTCTTC.